A selection of T cell receptor beta chains follows, all from one sample in a study of cytomegalovirus exposure and HLA in healthy donors. Using immunoSEQ multiplex PCR, the repertoire was profiled, and TCRdb retains in-frame clones only, with some absent. The repertoire has some 120,000 clones, more than 9% of them found once; the top ten carry 4.5% to 5%. Sequencing input: PBMCs. The receptors stem from a woman under 30 in good health and CMV-seropositive. CDR3s include the opening cysteine and the closing phenylalanine or tryptophan. The order of the fields is CDR3 DNA, CDR3 protein, D gene, clone size, J gene, V gene. A D gene is named only where the DNA matches it firmly. Rows may omit the clone size; those that give it use once, few, many or a size class.

CDR3nt: TGTGCCAGCAGCGTAGAGGGGACAGGGCAGATACTGTTTTTT; CDR3aa: CASSVEGTGQILFF; d_gene: TRBD1; abundance: NA; j_gene: TRBJ1-4; v_gene: TRBV9
CDR3nt: TGTGCCAGCGGGCTCCTCGAGCAGTACTTC; CDR3aa: CASGLLEQYF; d_gene: NA; abundance: few; j_gene: TRBJ2-7; v_gene: TRBV27
CDR3nt: TGTGCCAGCAACGGGGGCGGGAGGGCCGGAACCGGGGAGCTGTTTTTT; CDR3aa: CASNGGGRAGTGELFF; d_gene: TRBD2; abundance: NA; j_gene: TRBJ2-2; v_gene: TRBV5-6
CDR3nt: TGTGCCAGCAGAGAAAGGGGGCACACCGGGGAGCTGTTTTTT; CDR3aa: CASRERGHTGELFF; d_gene: TRBD1; abundance: NA; j_gene: TRBJ2-2; v_gene: TRBV6-5
CDR3nt: TGTGCCAGCAGTAAGGGGCCCGGGACTAACACCTACGAGCAGTACTTC; CDR3aa: CASSKGPGTNTYEQYF; d_gene: TRBD2; abundance: few; j_gene: TRBJ2-7; v_gene: TRBV6-6
CDR3nt: TGCGCCAGCAGCCGCGGGGTGGTCCAAGAGACCCAGTACTTC; CDR3aa: CASSRGVVQETQYF; d_gene: NA; abundance: few; j_gene: TRBJ2-5; v_gene: TRBV5-1
CDR3nt: TGTGCCAGCAGCTTCGGTAGCGGGAGTGGCTACGAGCAGTACTTC; CDR3aa: CASSFGSGSGYEQYF; d_gene: TRBD2; abundance: few; j_gene: TRBJ2-7; v_gene: TRBV11-3
CDR3nt: TGTGCCAGCAGCTTTGGCAACCACTACGAGCAGTACTTC; CDR3aa: CASSFGNHYEQYF; d_gene: NA; abundance: few; j_gene: TRBJ2-7; v_gene: TRBV11-2
CDR3nt: TGTGCCAGCAGCTTAGGACAGGGGAGGGGTGAAAAACTGTTTTTT; CDR3aa: CASSLGQGRGEKLFF; d_gene: TRBD1; abundance: few; j_gene: TRBJ1-4; v_gene: TRBV11-2
CDR3nt: TGTGCCAGCAGTTTGGGTCAGGGTGCTGAAAAACTGTTTTTT; CDR3aa: CASSLGQGAEKLFF; d_gene: NA; abundance: few; j_gene: TRBJ1-4; v_gene: TRBV28
CDR3nt: TGTGCCAGCAGCCCTGGACAGGGGAACACCGGGGAGCTGTTTTTT; CDR3aa: CASSPGQGNTGELFF; d_gene: TRBD1; abundance: few; j_gene: TRBJ2-2; v_gene: TRBV7-9
CDR3nt: TGTGCCAGCAGCCAAACACAGGGGAGTGAAGCTTTCTTT; CDR3aa: CASSQTQGSEAFF; d_gene: TRBD1; abundance: few; j_gene: TRBJ1-1; v_gene: TRBV7-9
CDR3nt: TGTGCCAGCAGTAGAAGCGCGACAGGGAGCAATGAGCAGTTCTTC; CDR3aa: CASSRSATGSNEQFF; d_gene: TRBD1; abundance: few; j_gene: TRBJ2-1; v_gene: TRBV6-5
CDR3nt: TGTGCCAGCAGCGATTATGGCTTCAGCAATCAGCCCCAGCATTTT; CDR3aa: CASSDYGFSNQPQHF; d_gene: NA; abundance: NA; j_gene: TRBJ1-5; v_gene: TRBV27
CDR3nt: TGCAGTGGGAACAGCGGGAGGGAGCAGTACTTC; CDR3aa: CSGNSGREQYF; d_gene: TRBD2; abundance: NA; j_gene: TRBJ2-7; v_gene: TRBV20-1
CDR3nt: TGTGCCAGCAGCCCGACAAGGAACACCGGGGAGCTGTTTTTT; CDR3aa: CASSPTRNTGELFF; d_gene: NA; abundance: NA; j_gene: TRBJ2-2; v_gene: TRBV7-2
CDR3nt: TGTGCCAGCAGTGTCCGGGAGGGCTTCTACGAGCAGTACTTC; CDR3aa: CASSVREGFYEQYF; d_gene: TRBD2; abundance: NA; j_gene: TRBJ2-7; v_gene: TRBV2
CDR3nt: TGTGCCAGCAGTGCCCCCGGCGGGGGGCTAGACTACGAGCAGTACTTC; CDR3aa: CASSAPGGGLDYEQYF; d_gene: TRBD2; abundance: NA; j_gene: TRBJ2-7; v_gene: TRBV28
CDR3nt: TGTGCCAGTAGTATATATAAGGGTCCGGGACTAGCGGGAGTAACCGGGGAGCTGTTTTTT; CDR3aa: CASSIYKGPGLAGVTGELFF; d_gene: TRBD2; abundance: NA; j_gene: TRBJ2-2; v_gene: TRBV19
CDR3nt: TGTGCCAGCAGTTTAATCGCGGGATCCTACGAGCAGTACTTC; CDR3aa: CASSLIAGSYEQYF; d_gene: NA; abundance: few; j_gene: TRBJ2-7; v_gene: TRBV27
CDR3nt: TGTGCCACCAGCCCACGGACAGCCTACAATGAGCAGTTCTTC; CDR3aa: CATSPRTAYNEQFF; d_gene: NA; abundance: few; j_gene: TRBJ2-1; v_gene: TRBV15
CDR3nt: TGTGCCAGCAGCTTCGGGGGATACGAGCAGTACTTC; CDR3aa: CASSFGGYEQYF; d_gene: NA; abundance: few; j_gene: TRBJ2-7; v_gene: TRBV5-6
CDR3nt: TGTGCCAGCAGTTTATCCCTCGACAGGGACAATTCACCCCTCCACTTT; CDR3aa: CASSLSLDRDNSPLHF; d_gene: TRBD1; abundance: NA; j_gene: TRBJ1-6; v_gene: TRBV27
CDR3nt: TGTGCCACCTTAAACCCCAGGGGGCTAGGGGATGAGCAGTTCTTC; CDR3aa: CATLNPRGLGDEQFF; d_gene: TRBD1; abundance: few; j_gene: TRBJ2-1; v_gene: TRBV6-1
CDR3nt: TGCGCCAGCAGCCCGGGGGGGGGAACCTACAATGAGCAGTTCTTC; CDR3aa: CASSPGGGTYNEQFF; d_gene: TRBD2; abundance: NA; j_gene: TRBJ2-1; v_gene: TRBV5-1
CDR3nt: TGTGCCAGTACTTACGGACAGGGGTCCACTGAAGCTTTCTTT; CDR3aa: CASTYGQGSTEAFF; d_gene: TRBD1; abundance: NA; j_gene: TRBJ1-1; v_gene: TRBV19
CDR3nt: TGTGCCAGCAGCGTGGACAGGGGGAACACTGAAGCTTTCTTT; CDR3aa: CASSVDRGNTEAFF; d_gene: TRBD1; abundance: NA; j_gene: TRBJ1-1; v_gene: TRBV9
CDR3nt: TGTGCCTGGAGTGTTGGGACAGACTACGAGCAGTACTTC; CDR3aa: CAWSVGTDYEQYF; d_gene: TRBD1; abundance: NA; j_gene: TRBJ2-7; v_gene: TRBV30
CDR3nt: TGTGCCAGCAGCCAAACGGTGTCGGGGGATGGCTACACCTTC; CDR3aa: CASSQTVSGDGYTF; d_gene: NA; abundance: NA; j_gene: TRBJ1-2; v_gene: TRBV14
CDR3nt: TGTGCCAGCAGTTCGACAGCTCTCAATCAGCCCCAGCATTTT; CDR3aa: CASSSTALNQPQHF; d_gene: NA; abundance: few; j_gene: TRBJ1-5; v_gene: TRBV28
CDR3nt: TGTGCCAGCAGCCCGGGGAATCCTGGCAATGAGCAGTTCTTC; CDR3aa: CASSPGNPGNEQFF; d_gene: NA; abundance: few; j_gene: TRBJ2-1; v_gene: TRBV9
CDR3nt: TGTGCCAGCTCACCGATGGAGGTCAACACTGAAGCTTTCTTT; CDR3aa: CASSPMEVNTEAFF; d_gene: NA; abundance: few; j_gene: TRBJ1-1; v_gene: TRBV18
CDR3nt: TGTGCCAGCAGTTTATTGGGGAGAGGCTACACCTTC; CDR3aa: CASSLLGRGYTF; d_gene: NA; abundance: NA; j_gene: TRBJ1-2; v_gene: TRBV28
CDR3nt: TGTGCCATAGGGGAACCTAACACTGAAGCTTTCTTT; CDR3aa: CAIGEPNTEAFF; d_gene: NA; abundance: few; j_gene: TRBJ1-1; v_gene: TRBV10-3
CDR3nt: TGTGCCAGCAGCTTCGGGGAAAAACTGTTTTTT; CDR3aa: CASSFGEKLFF; d_gene: NA; abundance: few; j_gene: TRBJ1-4; v_gene: TRBV7-9
CDR3nt: TGTGCCAGCAGTTTCCAAAAAGGGGGCTATAGCAATCAGCCCCAGCATTTT; CDR3aa: CASSFQKGGYSNQPQHF; d_gene: TRBD1; abundance: NA; j_gene: TRBJ1-5; v_gene: TRBV28
CDR3nt: TGCGCCAGCAGCCAAGATCTTTTGCGGACTACACCCGGGGAGCTGTTTTTT; CDR3aa: CASSQDLLRTTPGELFF; d_gene: NA; abundance: NA; j_gene: TRBJ2-2; v_gene: TRBV4-1
CDR3nt: TGTGCCACCAGCAGAGATAAGCACCCCGGGAATGAGCAGTTCTTC; CDR3aa: CATSRDKHPGNEQFF; d_gene: NA; abundance: few; j_gene: TRBJ2-1; v_gene: TRBV15
CDR3nt: TGCGCCAGCAGCTCGGGGACAAGGGCAGATACGCAGTATTTT; CDR3aa: CASSSGTRADTQYF; d_gene: NA; abundance: NA; j_gene: TRBJ2-3; v_gene: TRBV5-1
CDR3nt: TGCGCCAGCAGCTTGGGACAGGACGGCGACGAGCAGTACTTC; CDR3aa: CASSLGQDGDEQYF; d_gene: NA; abundance: NA; j_gene: TRBJ2-7; v_gene: TRBV5-1
CDR3nt: TGTGCCAGCAGTGTTGTGTTCGGCACTGAAGCTTTCTTT; CDR3aa: CASSVVFGTEAFF; d_gene: NA; abundance: NA; j_gene: TRBJ1-1; v_gene: TRBV6-4
CDR3nt: TGTGCCAGCACCCTGCTGTTGGCGGAATACAATGAGCAGTTCTTC; CDR3aa: CASTLLLAEYNEQFF; d_gene: NA; abundance: few; j_gene: TRBJ2-1; v_gene: TRBV6-6
CDR3nt: TGTGCCTGGAACAGCGGGGCCCGGAGGGAGACCCAGTACTTC; CDR3aa: CAWNSGARRETQYF; d_gene: TRBD2; abundance: NA; j_gene: TRBJ2-5; v_gene: TRBV30
CDR3nt: TGTGCCAGCAGCTTAGCCCGCGGGGGCCTGGAAGCTTTCTTT; CDR3aa: CASSLARGGLEAFF; d_gene: NA; abundance: few; j_gene: TRBJ1-1; v_gene: TRBV7-8
CDR3nt: TGTGCCAGCAGTGCCCTCGGGACAGGTTACACTGAAGCTTTCTTT; CDR3aa: CASSALGTGYTEAFF; d_gene: TRBD1; abundance: few; j_gene: TRBJ1-1; v_gene: TRBV28
CDR3nt: TGTGCCAGCAGCATGACTAGCGGGATAGGTGAGCAGTTCTTC; CDR3aa: CASSMTSGIGEQFF; d_gene: TRBD2; abundance: NA; j_gene: TRBJ2-1; v_gene: TRBV6-1
CDR3nt: TGTGCCAGCAGCCTCTCCGGCAATCAGCCCCAGCATTTT; CDR3aa: CASSLSGNQPQHF; d_gene: NA; abundance: few; j_gene: TRBJ1-5; v_gene: TRBV7-8
CDR3nt: TGTGCCATCCGCCTTTATGGAGGGAACACCGGGGAGCTGTTTTTT; CDR3aa: CAIRLYGGNTGELFF; d_gene: NA; abundance: NA; j_gene: TRBJ2-2; v_gene: TRBV10-3
CDR3nt: TGTGCCAGCAGCTTAGGGACAGGGGCCTACGAGCAGTACTTC; CDR3aa: CASSLGTGAYEQYF; d_gene: TRBD1; abundance: NA; j_gene: TRBJ2-7; v_gene: TRBV5-8
CDR3nt: TGCAGTGCTAGATTTCCGGGTACGCAGTATTTT; CDR3aa: CSARFPGTQYF; d_gene: NA; abundance: NA; j_gene: TRBJ2-3; v_gene: TRBV20-1
CDR3nt: TGCGCCAGCAGCCAAGGCAACTTCGGGACAGGGGGCTACAATGAGCAGTTCTTC; CDR3aa: CASSQGNFGTGGYNEQFF; d_gene: TRBD1; abundance: NA; j_gene: TRBJ2-1; v_gene: TRBV4-1
CDR3nt: TGTGCCAGCAGTTTACGGACAGTTGGTATGAACACTGAAGCTTTCTTT; CDR3aa: CASSLRTVGMNTEAFF; d_gene: NA; abundance: few; j_gene: TRBJ1-1; v_gene: TRBV27
CDR3nt: TGCGCCAGCAGCTTGGGAATCGGGGAGGCTGGAAACACCATATATTTT; CDR3aa: CASSLGIGEAGNTIYF; d_gene: NA; abundance: few; j_gene: TRBJ1-3; v_gene: TRBV5-1
CDR3nt: TGTGCCAGCAGCTCCAATGAGGAGCAGTTCTTC; CDR3aa: CASSSNEEQFF; d_gene: NA; abundance: few; j_gene: TRBJ2-1; v_gene: TRBV13
CDR3nt: TGTGCCAGCAACCCCAGGACTAGCGGGAACGAGCAGTTCTTC; CDR3aa: CASNPRTSGNEQFF; d_gene: TRBD2; abundance: NA; j_gene: TRBJ2-1; v_gene: TRBV2
CDR3nt: TGTGCCAGCCAAAAGACAGGGCGCAATCAGCCCCAGCATTTT; CDR3aa: CASQKTGRNQPQHF; d_gene: TRBD1; abundance: few; j_gene: TRBJ1-5; v_gene: TRBV19
CDR3nt: TGTGCAAGTCGCTTAGCGGGGTGGGGGGGCAATGAGCAGTTCTTC; CDR3aa: CASRLAGWGGNEQFF; d_gene: NA; abundance: NA; j_gene: TRBJ2-1; v_gene: TRBV12-2